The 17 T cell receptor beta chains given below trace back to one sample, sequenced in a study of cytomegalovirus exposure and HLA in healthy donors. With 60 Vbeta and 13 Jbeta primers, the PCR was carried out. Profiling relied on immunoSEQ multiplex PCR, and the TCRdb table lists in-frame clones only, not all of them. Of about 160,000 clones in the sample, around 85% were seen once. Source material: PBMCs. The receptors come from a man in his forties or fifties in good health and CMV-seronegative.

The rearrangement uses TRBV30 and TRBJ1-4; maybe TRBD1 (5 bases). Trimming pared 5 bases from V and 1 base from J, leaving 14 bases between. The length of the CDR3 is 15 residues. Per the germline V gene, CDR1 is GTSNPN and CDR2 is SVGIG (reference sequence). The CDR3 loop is CAWAPAGRTNEKLFF. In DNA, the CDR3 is TGTGCCTGGGCCCCCGCAGGGCGAACTAATGAAAAACTGTTTTTT.

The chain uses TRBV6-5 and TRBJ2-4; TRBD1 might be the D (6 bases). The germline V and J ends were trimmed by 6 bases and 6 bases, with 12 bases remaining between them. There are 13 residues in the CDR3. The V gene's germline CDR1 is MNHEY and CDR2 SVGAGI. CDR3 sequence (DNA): TGTGCCAGCAGAACCGGACAGAGAAACATTCAGTACTTC. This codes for CASRTGQRNIQYF.

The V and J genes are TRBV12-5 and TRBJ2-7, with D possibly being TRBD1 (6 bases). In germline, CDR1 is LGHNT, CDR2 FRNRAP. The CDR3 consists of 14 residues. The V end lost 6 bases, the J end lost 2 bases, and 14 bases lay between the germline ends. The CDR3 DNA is TGTGCTAGTGGAGGGGGATCTCTTACCTACGAGCAGTACTTC. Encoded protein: CASGGGSLTYEQYF.

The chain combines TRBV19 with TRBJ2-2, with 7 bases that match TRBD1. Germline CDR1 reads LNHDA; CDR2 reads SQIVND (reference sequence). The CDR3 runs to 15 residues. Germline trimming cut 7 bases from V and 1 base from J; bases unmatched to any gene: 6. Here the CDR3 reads CASKERTGNTGELFF. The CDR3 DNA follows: TGTGCCAGTAAGGAAAGGACAGGGAACACCGGGGAGCTGTTTTTT. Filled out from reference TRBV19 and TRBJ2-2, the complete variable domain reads DGGITQSPKYLFRKEGQNVTLSCEQNLNHDAMYWYRQDPGQGLRLIYYSQIVNDFQKGDIAEGYSVSREKKESFPLTVTSAQKNPTAFYLCASKERTGNTGELFFGEGSRLTVL.

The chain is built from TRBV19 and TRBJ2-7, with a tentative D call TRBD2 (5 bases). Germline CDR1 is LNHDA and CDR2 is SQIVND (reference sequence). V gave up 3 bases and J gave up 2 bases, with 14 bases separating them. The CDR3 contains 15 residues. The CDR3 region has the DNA TGTGCCAGTAGTATTGGCCGTCTAGCCCCCTACGAGCAGTACTTC. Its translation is CASSIGRLAPYEQYF. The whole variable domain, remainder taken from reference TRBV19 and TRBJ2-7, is DGGITQSPKYLFRKEGQNVTLSCEQNLNHDAMYWYRQDPGQGLRLIYYSQIVNDFQKGDIAEGYSVSREKKESFPLTVTSAQKNPTAFYLCASSIGRLAPYEQYFGPGTRLTVT.

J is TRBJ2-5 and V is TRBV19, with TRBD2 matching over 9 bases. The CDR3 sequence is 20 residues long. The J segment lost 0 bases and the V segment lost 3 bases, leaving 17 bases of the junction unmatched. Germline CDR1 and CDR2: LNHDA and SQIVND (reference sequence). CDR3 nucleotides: TGTGCCAGTAGTATGAAGATGGGTAGCGGGGGAGCCAGGTACCAAGAGACCCAGTACTTC. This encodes CASSMKMGSGGARYQETQYF. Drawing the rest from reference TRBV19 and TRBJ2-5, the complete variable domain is DGGITQSPKYLFRKEGQNVTLSCEQNLNHDAMYWYRQDPGQGLRLIYYSQIVNDFQKGDIAEGYSVSREKKESFPLTVTSAQKNPTAFYLCASSMKMGSGGARYQETQYFGPGTRLLVL.

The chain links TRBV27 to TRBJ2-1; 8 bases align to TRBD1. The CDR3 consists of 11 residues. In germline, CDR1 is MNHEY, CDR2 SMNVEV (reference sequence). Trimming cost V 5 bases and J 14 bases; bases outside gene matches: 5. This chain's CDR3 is CASSKDRVEFF. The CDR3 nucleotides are TGTGCCAGCAGTAAGGACAGGGTAGAGTTCTTC.

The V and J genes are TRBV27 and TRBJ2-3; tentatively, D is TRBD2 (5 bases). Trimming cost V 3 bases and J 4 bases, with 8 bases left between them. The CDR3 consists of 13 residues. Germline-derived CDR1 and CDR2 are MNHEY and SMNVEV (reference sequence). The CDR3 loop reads CASSFRGPDTQYF. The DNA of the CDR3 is TGTGCCAGCAGTTTTCGGGGTCCAGATACGCAGTATTTT.

The DNA of the CDR3 is TGTGCCAGCCCGATTTCGTGGGAGGCCCAAGAGACCCAGTACTTC. Translated: CASPISWEAQETQYF. The V gene is TRBV6-1, the J gene TRBJ2-5; D perhaps matches TRBD2 (6 bases). Germline CDR1 is MNHNS and CDR2 is SASEGT. The CDR3 contains 15 residues. Trimming removed 8 bases from V and 1 base from J, with 17 bases in between.

This CDR3 is CASSQGLAYEQYF. Here the CDR3 DNA reads TGTGCCAGCAGTCAGGGGTTGGCCTACGAGCAGTACTTC. J is TRBJ2-7 and V is TRBV6-5; possibly TRBD1 for D (6 bases). V was clipped by 5 bases and J by 2 bases, with 10 bases between them. Looked up from germline, CDR1 is MNHEY and CDR2 is SVGAGI. This CDR3 has 13 residues.

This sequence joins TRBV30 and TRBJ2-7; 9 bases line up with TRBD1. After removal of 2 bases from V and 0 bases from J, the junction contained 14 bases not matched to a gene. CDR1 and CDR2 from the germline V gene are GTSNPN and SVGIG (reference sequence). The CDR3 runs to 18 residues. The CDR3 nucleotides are TGTGCCTGGAGTCGGGGGACAGGGACCTTCGCTAGCTCCTACGAGCAGTACTTC. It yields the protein CAWSRGTGTFASSYEQYF.

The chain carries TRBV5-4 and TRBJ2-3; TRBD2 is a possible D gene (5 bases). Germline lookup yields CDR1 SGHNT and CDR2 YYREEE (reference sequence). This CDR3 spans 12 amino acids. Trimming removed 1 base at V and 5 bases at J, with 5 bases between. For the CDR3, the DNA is TGTGCCAGCAGCTTGCGGGAAGATACGCAGTATTTT. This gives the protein CASSLREDTQYF. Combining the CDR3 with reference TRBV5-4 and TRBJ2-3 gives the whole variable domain ETGVTQSPTHLIKTRGQQVTLRCSSQSGHNTVSWYQQALGQGPQFIFQYYREEENGRGNFPPRFSGLQFPNYSSELNVNALELDDSALYLCASSLREDTQYFGPGTRLTVL.

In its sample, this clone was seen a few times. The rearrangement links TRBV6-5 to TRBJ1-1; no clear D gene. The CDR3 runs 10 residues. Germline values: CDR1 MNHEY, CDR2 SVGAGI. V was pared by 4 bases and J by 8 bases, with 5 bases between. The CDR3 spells CASSFPEAFF. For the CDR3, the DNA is TGTGCCAGCAGTTTCCCAGAAGCTTTCTTT.

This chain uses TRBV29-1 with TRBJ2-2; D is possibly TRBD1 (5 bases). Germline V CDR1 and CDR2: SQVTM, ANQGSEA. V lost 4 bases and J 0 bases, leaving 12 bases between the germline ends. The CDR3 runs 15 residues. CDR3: CSVVGQGTNTGELFF. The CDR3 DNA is TGCAGCGTTGTTGGGCAGGGAACGAACACCGGGGAGCTGTTTTTT.

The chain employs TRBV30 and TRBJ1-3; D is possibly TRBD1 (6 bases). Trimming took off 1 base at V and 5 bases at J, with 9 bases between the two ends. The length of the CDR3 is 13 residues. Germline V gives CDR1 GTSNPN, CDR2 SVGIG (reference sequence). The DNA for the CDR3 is TGTGCCTGGAGTGCAGGGGTCCGAAACACCATATATTTT. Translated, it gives CAWSAGVRNTIYF.

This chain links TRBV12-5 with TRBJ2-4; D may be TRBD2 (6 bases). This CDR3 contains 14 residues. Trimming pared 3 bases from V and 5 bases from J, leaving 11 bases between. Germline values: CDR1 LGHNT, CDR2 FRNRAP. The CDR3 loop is CASGLAGRENIQYF. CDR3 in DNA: TGTGCTAGTGGTTTAGCCGGGAGAGAAAACATTCAGTACTTC. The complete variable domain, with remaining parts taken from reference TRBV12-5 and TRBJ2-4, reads DARVTQTPRHKVTEMGQEVTMRCQPILGHNTVFWYRQTMMQGLELLAYFRNRAPLDDSGMPKDRFSAEMPDATLATLKIQPSEPRDSAVYFCASGLAGRENIQYFGAGTRLSVL.

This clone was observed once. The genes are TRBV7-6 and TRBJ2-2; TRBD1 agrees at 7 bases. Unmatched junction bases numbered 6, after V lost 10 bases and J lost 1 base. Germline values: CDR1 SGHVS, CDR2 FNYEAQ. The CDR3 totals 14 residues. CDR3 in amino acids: CATTGQMNTGELFF. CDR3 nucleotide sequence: TGTGCCACCACGGGACAGATGAACACCGGGGAGCTGTTTTTT. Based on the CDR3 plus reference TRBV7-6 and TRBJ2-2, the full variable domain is GAGVSQSPRYKVTKRGQDVALRCDPISGHVSLYWYRQALGQGPEFLTYFNYEAQQDKSGLPNDRFSAERPEGSISTLTIQRTEQRDSAMYRCATTGQMNTGELFFGEGSRLTVL.